This T cell receptor beta chain was captured in a study of OX40 agonist ivuxolimab in advanced cancers. Study at large: Each patient was given ivuxolimab into a vein every 2 weeks, at 0.01 to 10 mg/kg. Three patients got partial responses; one had hepatocellular carcinoma and two had cutaneous melanoma.

Looked up from germline, CDR1 is SGHKS and CDR2 is YYEKEE (reference sequence). V lost 0 bases to trimming and J lost 0 bases; unmatched junction nucleotides: 8. The CDR3 is 17 residues long. Generated by immunoSEQ multiplex PCR, the TCRdb table keeps only in-frame clones and is missing some. The sample carries over 40,000 clones, about four fifths recorded once. Study-wide results and caveats: In the 0.1 to 3.0 mg/kg range, CD4+ and CD8+ blood T cells had expanded clonally by week 6.

Remarks on this clone: What it binds is not known.

This receptor was identified in an adult with an advanced solid tumor such as melanoma, head and neck, liver or kidney cancer. The material sequenced was CD4+ or CD8+ T cells sorted from blood, taken in a trial of the OX40 agonist ivuxolimab. The chain uses TRBV5-5 and TRBJ1-1, with 7 bases lining up with TRBD1. CDR3 in amino acids: CASSLDRGQSMNTEAFF. In DNA form, the CDR3 reads TGTGCCAGCAGCTTGGACAGGGGACAGTCAATGAACACTGAAGCTTTCTTT.